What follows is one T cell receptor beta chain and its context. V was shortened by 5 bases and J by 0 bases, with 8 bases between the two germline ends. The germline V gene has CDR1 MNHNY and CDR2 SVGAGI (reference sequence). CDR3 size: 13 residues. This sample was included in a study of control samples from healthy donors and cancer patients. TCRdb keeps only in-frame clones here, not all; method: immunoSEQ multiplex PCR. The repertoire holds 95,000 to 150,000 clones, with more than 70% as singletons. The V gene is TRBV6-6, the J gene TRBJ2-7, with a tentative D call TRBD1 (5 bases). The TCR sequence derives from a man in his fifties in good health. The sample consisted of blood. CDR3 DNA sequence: TGTGCCAGCAGTCCTGGGGCCTCCTACGAGCAGTACTTC. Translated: CASSPGASYEQYF.